Below, 13 T cell receptor beta chains from the same sample are listed, as sequenced in a study of T cells in localized non-small cell lung cancer. Method: immunoSEQ multiplex PCR; TCRdb's copy keeps in-frame clones and lacks some. The data hold around 70,000 clones, with about four fifths observed a single time. This sample comprised peripheral blood, obtained before any cancer treatment. The receptors were gathered from a female donor older than 55 with stage I lung adenocarcinoma.

J is TRBJ2-7 and V is TRBV9, with 9 bases fitting TRBD1. This CDR3 comprises 14 residues. Germline CDR1 is SGDLS and CDR2 is YYNGEE. Unmatched junction bases numbered 7, after V lost 4 bases and J lost 5 bases. The CDR3 DNA follows: TGTGCCAGCAGCACCACAGGGGGCCTGGACGAGCAGTACTTC. As protein: CASSTTGGLDEQYF.

The chain recombines TRBV27 with TRBJ2-7; D unresolved. V lost 4 bases and J lost 4, with 5 bases in between. This CDR3 contains 11 residues. Per the germline V gene, CDR1 is MNHEY and CDR2 is SMNVEV (reference sequence). The CDR3 protein is CASSSIYEQYF. The CDR3 DNA is TGTGCCAGCAGTTCAATATACGAGCAGTACTTC.

The chain joins TRBV7-2 to TRBJ1-4; TRBD1 matches at 8 bases. The CDR3 totals 14 residues. V lost 5 bases and J lost 7; bases outside the gene matches: 6. Per germline, CDR1 SGHTA and CDR2 FQGNSA. CDR3 amino acids: CASSEDRASEKLFF. CDR3 DNA: TGTGCCAGCAGCGAGGACAGGGCAAGTGAAAAACTGTTTTTT.

The chain combines TRBV5-1 with TRBJ1-1; D call uncertain. V lost 0 bases, J lost 1 base, and 10 bases lay in between. This CDR3 has 15 residues. Germline CDR1 SGHRS, CDR2 YFSETQ. The DNA of the CDR3 is TGCGCCAGCAGCTTGGACACCTGGGCGAACACTGAAGCTTTCTTT. Protein: CASSLDTWANTEAFF.

This rearrangement joins TRBV4-3 to TRBJ2-2, with D maybe TRBD2 (6 bases). This CDR3 contains 14 residues. Germline-derived CDR1 and CDR2 are LGHNA and YSLEER. Trimming pared 5 bases from V and 1 base from J, leaving 8 bases between. The CDR3 is CASSEGLNTGELFF. The CDR3 nucleotides are TGCGCCAGCAGCGAGGGACTGAACACCGGGGAGCTGTTTTTT.

V and J are TRBV7-8 and TRBJ2-3; no clear D gene. The CDR3 sequence is 13 residues long. The V gene lost 5 bases and the J gene lost 4 bases, with 10 bases spanning the gap. The V gene's germline CDR1 is SGHVS and CDR2 FQNEAQ. CDR3 in amino acids: CASSPDLADTQYF. The CDR3 DNA reads TGTGCCAGCAGCCCGGACCTAGCAGATACGCAGTATTTT.

The chain carries TRBV9 and TRBJ2-5; a possible D gene is TRBD2 (5 bases). In germline, CDR1 is SGDLS, CDR2 YYNGEE. Trimming removed 2 bases from V and 4 bases from J, with 12 bases in between. There are 14 residues in the CDR3. As DNA, the CDR3 is TGTGCCAGCAGCGTTCACCCTAGCTCAGAGACCCAGTACTTC. Protein product: CASSVHPSSETQYF.

The V gene is TRBV6-1, the J gene TRBJ2-7, with 7 bases matching TRBD2. The ends lost 6 bases at V and 0 bases at J; junction bases unmatched: 8. The CDR3 contains 15 residues. Germline V gives CDR1 MNHNS, CDR2 SASEGT. CDR3 DNA: TGTGCCAGCAGGCTTGCGCGGGGGTCCTCCTACGAGCAGTACTTC. Translating gives CASRLARGSSYEQYF.

In this sample, this clone turned up once. V usage is TRBV2 and J usage is TRBJ1-3; D gene unclear. CDR3 size: 14 residues. Germline-derived CDR1 and CDR2 are SNHLY and FYNNEI. The V end was cut by 7 bases, the J end by 0 bases, with 10 bases between. CDR3 bases: TGTGCCAGCAAGGAAGGCAACTCTGGAAACACCATATATTTT. As protein: CASKEGNSGNTIYF.

V is TRBV11-2 and J is TRBJ2-1; D gene uncertain. Between the trimmed V and J ends, which lost 1 base and 6 bases, there was a span of 7 bases. Germline CDR1 is SGHAT and CDR2 is FQNNGV. The CDR3 extends over 13 amino acids. The CDR3 reads CASSLGLPNEQFF. Written as DNA, the CDR3 is TGTGCCAGCAGCTTAGGCTTGCCCAATGAGCAGTTCTTC.

The chain has TRBV7-2 and TRBJ1-1; D is uncertain. The CDR3 has 15 amino acids. Germline V lookup: CDR1 SGHTA, CDR2 FQGNSA. With 1 base removed from V and 2 bases from J, the gap between germline ends came to 11 bases. CDR3 protein: CASSLVARQNTEAFF. The CDR3 region has the DNA TGTGCCAGCAGCTTAGTGGCCAGACAAAACACTGAAGCTTTCTTT.

The genes are TRBV11-2 and TRBJ2-5; D tentatively fits TRBD1 or TRBD2 (6 bases each). V lost 2 bases and J 5 bases, leaving 18 bases between the germline ends. This CDR3 is built from 16 residues. Germline CDR1 and CDR2: SGHAT and FQNNGV. The CDR3 DNA sequence: TGTGCCAGCAGCTTACTTGGGGGGCAACCGACGGAGACCCAGTACTTC. Its translation is CASSLLGGQPTETQYF.

The chain uses TRBV11-2 and TRBJ2-4; weak D call: TRBD1 (6 bases). V was cut by 4 bases and J by 0 bases, with 10 bases left in between. CDR3 size: 15 residues. Germline lookup yields CDR1 SGHAT and CDR2 FQNNGV. CDR3 nucleotides: TGTGCCAGCAGCTCACCGGGACAAGCCAAAAACATTCAGTACTTC. It encodes CASSSPGQAKNIQYF.